Shown below are 21 T cell receptor beta chains from a single sample sequenced in a study of OX40 agonist ivuxolimab in advanced cancers. TCRdb keeps only in-frame clones here, not all; method: immunoSEQ multiplex PCR. The table includes 55,000 to 70,000 clones, about 82% detected once. Sequenced here: CD4+ or CD8+ T cells sorted from blood, sampled in a trial of the OX40 agonist ivuxolimab. All receptors come from an adult with an advanced solid tumor such as melanoma, head and neck, liver or kidney cancer.

J is TRBJ1-1 and V is TRBV9, with D possibly TRBD1 on 5 matching bases. The CDR3 length is 16 residues. Trimming removed 1 base from V and 2 bases from J, with 15 bases in between. Germline V lookup: CDR1 SGDLS, CDR2 YYNGEE. As DNA, the CDR3 is TGTGCCAGCAGCGTACAGGGTATTCTAAGTAACACTGAAGCTTTCTTT. This encodes CASSVQGILSNTEAFF.

The chain combines TRBV10-3 with TRBJ2-4; 8 nucleotides agree with TRBD1. After removal of 2 bases from V and 4 bases from J, the junction contained 7 bases not matched to a gene. The CDR3 is 16 amino acids. CDR1 is ENHRY, CDR2 SYGVKD, per germline. The CDR3 coding sequence is TGTGCCATCAGTGAGGGGACAGGCCCGACAAAAAACATTCAGTACTTC. Translated, it gives CAISEGTGPTKNIQYF.

The chain uses TRBV27 and TRBJ1-5; 8 bases map to TRBD1. CDR1 MNHEY and CDR2 SMNVEV come from the germline V gene (reference sequence). V lost 6 bases to trimming and J lost 5 bases; unmatched junction nucleotides: 6. CDR3 size: 14 residues. This chain's CDR3 is CASSFDRGDQPQHF. CDR3 DNA: TGTGCCAGCAGCTTCGACAGGGGAGATCAGCCCCAGCATTTT.

This clone was recorded only once. The chain combines TRBV10-2 with TRBJ1-2; D might be TRBD1 (5 bases). This CDR3 comprises 14 residues. The V and J ends lost 6 bases and 6 bases respectively, with 17 bases between them. Germline CDR1 reads WSHSY; CDR2 reads SAAADI. The CDR3 region has the DNA TGCGCCAGCAGGCCCTCGGGGGTATGGAATGGCTACACCTTC. Amino acid sequence: CASRPSGVWNGYTF.

The V call is TRBV12-5, the J call TRBJ1-1; D gene unclear. Trimming pared 0 bases from V and 1 base from J, leaving 12 bases between. In germline, CDR1 is LGHNT, CDR2 FRNRAP. The CDR3 totals 16 residues. This chain's CDR3 is CASGLVLGRRNTEAFF. The CDR3 region has the DNA TGTGCTAGTGGTTTGGTATTAGGTCGGAGGAACACTGAAGCTTTCTTT.

The chain employs TRBV18 and TRBJ1-1; 10 positions match TRBD1. Germline CDR1 reads KGHSH; CDR2 reads LQKENI. V shed 2 bases and J 2 bases; nucleotides not matched to a gene: 2. This CDR3 is built from 15 residues. The CDR3 bases are TGTGCCAGCTCACCAGGGGACAGGGGAAACACTGAAGCTTTCTTT. It translates to CASSPGDRGNTEAFF.

The V gene is TRBV19, the J gene TRBJ1-6, with D uncertain. CDR1 and CDR2 from the germline V gene are LNHDA and SQIVND (reference sequence). This CDR3 region has 15 residues. V lost 5 bases and J 7 bases, leaving 15 bases between the germline ends. The chain's CDR3 is CASSAPGRKNSPLHF. DNA of the CDR3: TGTGCCAGTAGTGCACCGGGCCGTAAAAATTCACCCCTCCACTTT. The variable domain in full, completed from reference TRBV19 and TRBJ1-6, reads DGGITQSPKYLFRKEGQNVTLSCEQNLNHDAMYWYRQDPGQGLRLIYYSQIVNDFQKGDIAEGYSVSREKKESFPLTVTSAQKNPTAFYLCASSAPGRKNSPLHFGNGTRLTVT.

The V call is TRBV7-9, the J call TRBJ2-7; D unclear. The CDR3 contains 14 residues. The V and J ends lost 1 base and 4 bases respectively, with 11 bases between them. Germline assignment: CDR1 SEHNR and CDR2 FQNEAQ (reference sequence). The CDR3: CASSLVSRVYEQYF. For the CDR3, the DNA is TGTGCCAGCAGCTTAGTAAGTAGGGTATACGAGCAGTACTTC. The full variable domain, rest sourced from reference TRBV7-9 and TRBJ2-7, is DTGVSQNPRHKITKRGQNVTFRCDPISEHNRLYWYRQTLGQGPEFLTYFQNEAQLEKSRLLSDRFSAERPKGSFSTLEIQRTEQGDSAMYLCASSLVSRVYEQYFGPGTRLTVT.

This clone was seen at least ten times. This chain uses TRBV29-1 with TRBJ1-5; maybe TRBD1 (5 bases). The CDR3 is 13 amino acids. V was shortened by 4 bases and J by 2 bases, with 9 bases between the two germline ends. Germline CDR1 SQVTM, CDR2 ANQGSEA. For the CDR3, the DNA is TGCAGCGTTGGCCAGGGAGGCAATCAGCCCCAGCATTTT. Its protein product is CSVGQGGNQPQHF.

This clone was observed a handful of times. J is TRBJ1-2 and V is TRBV2; D is uncertain. This CDR3 comprises 15 residues. Germline assignment: CDR1 SNHLY and CDR2 FYNNEI. Trimming removed 2 bases at V and 2 bases at J, with 12 bases between. This CDR3 is CASSESRGSNYGYTF. The CDR3 DNA is TGTGCCAGCAGTGAAAGTCGTGGGTCCAACTATGGCTACACCTTC.

This sequence joins TRBV19 and TRBJ1-5; the match to TRBD1 covers 10 bases. The CDR3 has 17 residues. Trimming took 5 bases from V and 7 from J; bases not matched to a gene: 14. Germline V gives CDR1 LNHDA, CDR2 SQIVND (reference sequence). The CDR3 nucleotides are TGTGCCAGTAGTTTCCGACGCGGACAGGGGGGTAAGCAGCCCCAGCATTTT. Residues: CASSFRRGQGGKQPQHF. Supplemented by reference TRBV19 and TRBJ1-5, the full variable domain reads DGGITQSPKYLFRKEGQNVTLSCEQNLNHDAMYWYRQDPGQGLRLIYYSQIVNDFQKGDIAEGYSVSREKKESFPLTVTSAQKNPTAFYLCASSFRRGQGGKQPQHFGDGTRLSIL.

CDR3 DNA: TGTGCCAGCAGCCTGGACCCACAAGTTAACTATGGCTACACCTTC. Translating it yields CASSLDPQVNYGYTF. The chain recombines TRBV5-5 with TRBJ1-2; D is uncertain. The CDR3 is 15 amino acids. Trimming cost V 4 bases and J 1 base, with 14 bases left between them. The germline CDR1 and CDR2 sequences are SGHKS and YYEKEE (reference sequence).

This rearrangement joins TRBV28 to TRBJ2-5, with TRBD2 matching 9 bases. Germline lookup yields CDR1 MDHEN and CDR2 SYDVKM. The V segment lost 7 bases and the J segment 1 base; nucleotides outside the gene matches: 10. The CDR3 has 16 residues. CDR3 residues: CASKHRGAGGQETQYF. In DNA, the CDR3 is TGTGCCAGCAAGCATCGGGGAGCGGGAGGCCAAGAGACCCAGTACTTC.

CDR3 region: CASSVGLAGVYNEQFF. CDR3 in DNA: TGTGCCAGCAGCGTAGGGCTAGCGGGGGTTTACAATGAGCAGTTCTTC. The rearrangement uses TRBV9 and TRBJ2-1; the match to TRBD2 covers 10 bases. CDR1 SGDLS and CDR2 YYNGEE come from the germline V gene. The trim removed 0 bases at V and 4 bases at J, leaving 4 bases unmatched. The CDR3 contains 16 residues. Full variable domain (rest looked up from reference TRBV9 and TRBJ2-1): DSGVTQTPKHLITATGQRVTLRCSPRSGDLSVYWYQQSLDQGLQFLIQYYNGEERAKGNILERFSAQQFPDLHSELNLSSLELGDSALYFCASSVGLAGVYNEQFFGPGTRLTVL.

The J gene is TRBJ1-4, the V gene TRBV5-1; 8 nucleotides line up with TRBD1. J was trimmed by 4 bases and V by 0 bases; bases with no gene match: 5. This CDR3 spans 16 amino acids. Germline V gene lookup returns CDR1 SGHRS and CDR2 YFSETQ. CDR3 residues: CASSLGAGQGNEKLFF. The CDR3 DNA follows: TGCGCCAGCAGCTTGGGCGCCGGACAGGGTAATGAAAAACTGTTTTTT.

J is TRBJ2-1 and V is TRBV2; 12 nucleotides line up with TRBD2. The V and J ends lost 6 bases and 7 bases, in that order; junction bases with no gene match: 7. The germline gives CDR1 SNHLY, CDR2 FYNNEI. CDR3 length equals 15 residues. The CDR3 nucleotides are TGTGCCAGCAGCCCGCGGACTAGCGGGGAGAATGAGCAGTTCTTC. Amino acid sequence: CASSPRTSGENEQFF.

The rearrangement joins TRBV7-2 to TRBJ2-7; D remains ambiguous. V lost 2 bases, J lost 1 base, and 6 bases lay in between. From germline, CDR1 is SGHTA and CDR2 FQGNSA. The CDR3 length is 13 residues. CDR3 bases: TGTGCCAGCAGCTTAAAAGGGTCCTACGAGCAGTACGTC. Translating it yields CASSLKGSYEQYV.

This chain uses TRBV29-1 with TRBJ1-1; 11 nucleotides agree with TRBD1. Unmatched junction bases numbered 2, after V lost 1 base and J lost 4 bases. This CDR3 region has 14 residues. Germline V gives CDR1 SQVTM, CDR2 ANQGSEA. The CDR3 loop reads CSVEGGTGGTEAFF. CDR3 coding DNA: TGCAGCGTTGAAGGTGGGACAGGGGGCACTGAAGCTTTCTTT.

The genes are TRBV4-3 and TRBJ1-4; D is unclear. The CDR3 totals 14 residues. V shed 3 bases and J shed 4 bases, with 9 bases lying between them. The germline CDR1 and CDR2 sequences are LGHNA and YSLEER. Here the CDR3 reads CASSQHQDNEKLFF. CDR3 nucleotide sequence: TGCGCCAGCAGCCAGCACCAGGATAATGAAAAACTGTTTTTT.

The chain couples TRBV18 to TRBJ2-2; a weak D match, TRBD2 (5 bases). CDR1 is KGHSH, CDR2 LQKENI, per germline. Trimming cost V 3 bases and J 5 bases, with 10 bases left between them. CDR3 length equals 14 residues. CDR3 DNA: TGTGCCAGCTCACCCCGGACGGGGACCGGGGAGCTGTTTTTT. Its translation is CASSPRTGTGELFF.

This chain uses TRBV7-9 with TRBJ2-7, with D possibly being TRBD1 (5 bases). V was pared by 5 bases and J by 6 bases, with 20 bases between. The germline V gene has CDR1 SEHNR and CDR2 FQNEAQ (reference sequence). The CDR3 contains 15 residues. CDR3 residues: CASSLTGSFGSEQYF. As DNA, the CDR3 is TGTGCCAGCAGCCTAACAGGATCCTTTGGTTCCGAGCAGTACTTC.